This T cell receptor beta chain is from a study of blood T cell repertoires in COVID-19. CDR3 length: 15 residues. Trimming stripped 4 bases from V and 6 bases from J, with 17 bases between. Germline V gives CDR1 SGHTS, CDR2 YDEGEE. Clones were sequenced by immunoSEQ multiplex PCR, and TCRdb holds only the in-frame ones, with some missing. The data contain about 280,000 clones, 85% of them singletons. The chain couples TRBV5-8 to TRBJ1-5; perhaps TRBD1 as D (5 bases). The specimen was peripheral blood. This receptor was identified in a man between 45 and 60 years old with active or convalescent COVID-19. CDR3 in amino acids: CASSPLGGGSQPQHF. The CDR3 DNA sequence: TGTGCCAGCAGCCCTCTTGGCGGGGGTAGTCAGCCCCAGCATTTT. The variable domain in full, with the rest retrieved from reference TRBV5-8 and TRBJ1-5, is EAGVTQSPTHLIKTRGQQATLRCSPISGHTSVYWYQQALGLGLQFLLWYDEGEERNRGNFPPRFSGRQFPNYSSELNVNALELEDSALYLCASSPLGGGSQPQHFGDGTRLSIL.